The source of this T cell receptor beta chain is a study of OX40 agonist ivuxolimab in advanced cancers. Background on the whole study: The costimulatory receptor OX40 (CD134) was targeted by ivuxolimab, a fully human IgG2 agonistic monoclonal antibody. Intravenous ivuxolimab was administered to patients every 2 weeks at six dose levels: 0.01, 0.1, 0.3, 1.5, 3 and 10 mg/kg. The point of sequencing TCRbeta in the periphery was to test whether ivuxolimab changed TCR sequence diversity and drove clonal T-cell expansion. Of the roughly 51 patients in dose escalation, some 20 had hepatocellular carcinoma, some 15 had melanoma, 9 had renal cell carcinoma and 9 had head and neck cancer. Three dose-escalation patients achieved partial responses, one with hepatocellular carcinoma and two with cutaneous melanoma. The monotherapy dose-escalation portion (N ≈ 57 patients) of the phase I ivuxolimab trial is reported in the paper. In the dose-escalation cohort, about four fifths of patients were male, and the mean age was approximately 60 years with a range of roughly 20 to 79. Patients were allowed to have had prior anti-PD-1, anti-PD-L1 or anti-CTLA-4 therapy, and more than 35% of the dose-escalation patients had been treated with checkpoint inhibitors.

Details on this clone: No antigen is known for it. Base qualities are not recorded, but no much larger clone differs from it by a single base.

The trial excluded patients who had a history of autoimmune disease or were on systemic immunosuppression. In every dose cohort, peripheral blood was drawn for TCR sequencing at baseline, cycle 4 day 1, and cycle 7 day 1. The samples were taken from a phase I, first-in-human, multicenter, open-label dose-escalation trial of ivuxolimab. The trial enrolled adults with locally advanced or metastatic head and neck squamous cell, hepatocellular, melanoma or renal cell carcinoma. CD4+ and CD8+ T cells were sorted separately from peripheral blood before TCR sequencing. Summary of the overall study and its limitations: Clonal expansion of both CD4+ and CD8+ blood T cells was observed from baseline to week 6 at doses 0.1 to 3.0 mg/kg. The antigen specificity of the peripheral T cells that underwent clonal expansion was not determined. In the 0.1-3.0 mg/kg groups, partial responders were among the patients with the lowest normalized peripheral clonal expansion, particularly in CD8+ T cells. Low levels of normalized T-cell clonal expansion were also seen in some patients who did not respond. After ivuxolimab, CD8+ T cells had more expanded clones than CD4+ T cells on average.

The CDR3 holds 16 amino acids from the cysteine to the phenylalanine. Solely the CDR3 DNA is kept, with 48 bases framed from the first base. CDR1 and CDR2 are read off the germline V gene as KGHSH and LQKENI. Trimming at the junction amounts to 8 bases on V and 2 bases on J, and the germline ends lie 21 bases apart. Genomic DNA was isolated from the sorted cells so that the TCRbeta CDR3 region could be sequenced. The immunoSEQ Assay was used to sequence the TCRbeta CDR3 regions. The table comes from immuneACCESS by way of TCRdb, which keeps in-frame sequences with V and J called. Part of the clones is missing from these tables; in studies checked, under half for an unresolved V gene and the rest for unknown reasons. The sample includes roughly 8,600 clones, with around 89% observed a single time. The top ten clonotypes cover around 4.4% of the sample.

The chain employs TRBV18 and TRBJ2-5; the D gene identity is not certain. The receptor comes from an adult with an advanced solid tumor such as melanoma, head and neck, liver or kidney cancer. Sequencing used CD4+ or CD8+ T cells sorted from blood, obtained in a trial of the OX40 agonist ivuxolimab. The CDR3 here reads CASTPGYSRAQETQYF. The DNA reads as follows: TGTGCCAGCACCCCGGGTTACTCGCGAGCTCAAGAGACCCAGTACTTC.